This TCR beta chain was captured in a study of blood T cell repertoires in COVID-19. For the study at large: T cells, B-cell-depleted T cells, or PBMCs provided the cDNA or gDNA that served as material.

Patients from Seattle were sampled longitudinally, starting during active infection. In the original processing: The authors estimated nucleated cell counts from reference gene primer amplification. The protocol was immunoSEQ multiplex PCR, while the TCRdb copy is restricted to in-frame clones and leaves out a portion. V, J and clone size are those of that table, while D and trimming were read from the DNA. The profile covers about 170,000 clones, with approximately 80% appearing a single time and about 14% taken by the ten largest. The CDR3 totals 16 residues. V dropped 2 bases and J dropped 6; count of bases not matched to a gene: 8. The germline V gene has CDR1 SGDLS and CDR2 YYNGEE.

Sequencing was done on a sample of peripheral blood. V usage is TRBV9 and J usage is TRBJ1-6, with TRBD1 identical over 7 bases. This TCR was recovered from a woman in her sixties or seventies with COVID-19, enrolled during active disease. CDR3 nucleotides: TGTGCCAGCAGCGTGGAGGGGGCGGTTGGTAATTCACCCCTCCACTTT. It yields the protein CASSVEGAVGNSPLHF.